These T cell receptor beta chains were read from a single sample in a study of blood T cell repertoires in COVID-19. Sequenced by immunoSEQ multiplex PCR; TCRdb stores in-frame clones only, minus some. The profile shows about 370,000 clones, roughly 90% of them singletons. The sample was PBMCs or T cells enriched from blood (not recorded which). The receptors derive from a woman in her 30s who had recovered from COVID-19. The CDR3 runs from the conserved cysteine through the conserved F or W. The order of the fields is J gene, clone size, D gene, V gene, CDR3 protein, CDR3 DNA. A D gene is named only where the DNA matches it firmly. The size field is filled for only some rows; it gives once, few, many or a size class.

j_call: TRBJ2-1; clone_size: few; d_call: NA; v_call: TRBV6-5; cdr3_aa: CASSRGSSYNEQFF; cdr3_nt: TGTGCCAGCAGCCGGGGGAGCTCCTACAATGAGCAGTTCTTC
j_call: TRBJ1-2; clone_size: NA; d_call: NA; v_call: TRBV5-1; cdr3_aa: CASSCRKCDGYTF; cdr3_nt: TGCGCCAGCAGCTGCCGCAAATGCGATGGCTACACCTTC
j_call: TRBJ1-3; clone_size: few; d_call: TRBD1; v_call: TRBV5-1; cdr3_aa: CASSRDSDSGNTIYF; cdr3_nt: TGCGCCAGCAGCCGGGACAGTGACTCTGGAAACACCATATATTTT
j_call: TRBJ2-2; clone_size: NA; d_call: TRBD1; v_call: TRBV9; cdr3_aa: CASGLTGAGTGELFF; cdr3_nt: TGTGCCAGCGGATTGACAGGGGCGGGCACCGGGGAGCTGTTTTTT
j_call: TRBJ2-1; clone_size: once; d_call: TRBD2; v_call: TRBV27; cdr3_aa: CASSSLQILAGDYRGEQFF; cdr3_nt: TGTGCCAGCAGTTCCCTCCAGATACTAGCGGGGGACTACAGGGGTGAGCAGTTCTTC
j_call: TRBJ1-2; clone_size: NA; d_call: NA; v_call: TRBV19; cdr3_aa: CASSTRDKISDTF; cdr3_nt: TGTGCCAGTAGTACCCGGGACAAAATAAGTGACACCTTC
j_call: TRBJ2-3; clone_size: NA; d_call: TRBD2; v_call: TRBV20-1; cdr3_aa: CSASDRGGAGTDTQYF; cdr3_nt: TGCAGTGCTAGTGACCGGGGGGGGGCCGGCACAGATACGCAGTATTTT
j_call: TRBJ2-3; clone_size: NA; d_call: NA; v_call: TRBV5-4; cdr3_aa: CASKPGGTDTQYF; cdr3_nt: TGTGCCAGCAAGCCGGGGGGCACAGATACGCAGTATTTT
j_call: TRBJ1-2; clone_size: few; d_call: NA; v_call: TRBV27; cdr3_aa: CASSVGGGGVYGYTF; cdr3_nt: TGTGCCAGCAGCGTAGGAGGAGGGGGGGTCTATGGCTACACCTTC
j_call: TRBJ1-5; clone_size: NA; d_call: TRBD1; v_call: TRBV6-2/TRBV6-3; cdr3_aa: CASNPGQGSNWRNQPQHF; cdr3_nt: TGTGCCAGCAACCCTGGACAGGGGAGCAATTGGCGCAATCAGCCCCAGCATTTT
j_call: TRBJ1-1; clone_size: NA; d_call: NA; v_call: TRBV6-5; cdr3_aa: CASSYDRRPKTEAFF; cdr3_nt: TGTGCCAGCAGTTACGACAGGAGACCGAAAACTGAAGCTTTCTTT
j_call: TRBJ2-2; clone_size: NA; d_call: TRBD1; v_call: TRBV6-5; cdr3_aa: CATPPPGQGSGELFF; cdr3_nt: TGTGCCACCCCCCCACCGGGACAGGGGTCCGGGGAGCTGTTTTTT
j_call: TRBJ1-6; clone_size: NA; d_call: NA; v_call: TRBV9; cdr3_aa: CASSLGEGLNNSPLHF; cdr3_nt: TGTGCCAGCAGCTTAGGGGAGGGGTTAAATAATTCACCCCTCCACTTT
j_call: TRBJ2-5; clone_size: NA; d_call: NA; v_call: TRBV6-5; cdr3_aa: CVSRSGEETQYF; cdr3_nt: TGTGTCAGCAGATCAGGGGAAGAGACCCAGTACTTC
j_call: TRBJ1-1; clone_size: NA; d_call: NA; v_call: TRBV18; cdr3_aa: CASARRETTEAFF; cdr3_nt: TGTGCCAGCGCACGGCGGGAGACCACTGAAGCTTTCTTT
j_call: TRBJ1-3; clone_size: NA; d_call: NA; v_call: TRBV9; cdr3_aa: CASSSYAQSGNTIYF; cdr3_nt: TGTGCCAGCAGCTCCTATGCACAGTCTGGAAACACCATATATTTT
j_call: TRBJ2-7; clone_size: NA; d_call: TRBD1; v_call: TRBV4-2; cdr3_aa: CASSQRRTGTGPYEQYF; cdr3_nt: TGTGCCAGCAGCCAAAGACGAACCGGGACAGGGCCCTACGAGCAGTACTTC
j_call: TRBJ2-7; clone_size: NA; d_call: TRBD2; v_call: TRBV14; cdr3_aa: CASSHSSGGSYEQYF; cdr3_nt: TGTGCCAGCAGCCATTCTAGCGGAGGGAGCTACGAGCAGTACTTC
j_call: TRBJ1-1; clone_size: NA; d_call: NA; v_call: TRBV18; cdr3_aa: CASSSQGAGTEAFF; cdr3_nt: TGTGCCAGCTCATCACAGGGAGCGGGGACTGAAGCTTTCTTT
j_call: TRBJ1-5; clone_size: NA; d_call: NA; v_call: TRBV24-1; cdr3_aa: CATSDSASRQPQHF; cdr3_nt: TGTGCCACCAGTGATTCGGCGTCTAGGCAGCCCCAGCATTTT
j_call: TRBJ1-6; clone_size: NA; d_call: NA; v_call: TRBV7-4; cdr3_aa: CASRGRVGLWNSPLHF; cdr3_nt: TGTGCCTCCCGCGGGAGGGTGGGCTTATGGAATTCACCCCTCCACTTT
j_call: TRBJ2-1; clone_size: NA; d_call: NA; v_call: TRBV29-1; cdr3_aa: CSGRVYNEQFF; cdr3_nt: TGCAGCGGGAGAGTTTACAATGAGCAGTTCTTC
j_call: TRBJ1-3; clone_size: NA; d_call: TRBD1; v_call: TRBV9; cdr3_aa: CASSAGTAPGNTIYF; cdr3_nt: TGTGCCAGCAGCGCCGGGACAGCTCCTGGAAACACCATATATTTT
j_call: TRBJ1-2; clone_size: NA; d_call: NA; v_call: TRBV6-1; cdr3_aa: CASSEAGRNYGYTF; cdr3_nt: TGTGCCAGCAGTGAAGCGGGCAGAAACTATGGCTACACCTTC
j_call: TRBJ2-7; clone_size: NA; d_call: TRBD1; v_call: TRBV30; cdr3_aa: CAWSLQGASYEQYF; cdr3_nt: TGTGCCTGGAGTTTACAGGGGGCTTCCTACGAGCAGTACTTC
j_call: TRBJ1-2; clone_size: NA; d_call: NA; v_call: TRBV12-3/TRBV12-4; cdr3_aa: CASSPTGGYGYTF; cdr3_nt: TGTGCCAGCAGCCCCACAGGCGGCTATGGCTACACCTTC
j_call: TRBJ1-3; clone_size: NA; d_call: NA; v_call: TRBV9; cdr3_aa: CASSGDPGNLYF; cdr3_nt: TGTGCCAGCAGTGGTGACCCGGGAAACTTATATTTT
j_call: TRBJ2-7; clone_size: once; d_call: TRBD1; v_call: TRBV6-5; cdr3_aa: CASRDRGPREQYF; cdr3_nt: TGTGCCAGCAGGGACAGGGGCCCCAGGGAGCAGTACTTC
j_call: TRBJ2-5; clone_size: NA; d_call: TRBD2; v_call: TRBV11-3; cdr3_aa: CASSLGRGARTQYF; cdr3_nt: TGTGCCAGCAGCTTGGGGCGGGGGGCGCGGACCCAGTACTTC
j_call: TRBJ1-1; clone_size: NA; d_call: NA; v_call: TRBV19; cdr3_aa: CASSPRRQVTNTEAFF; cdr3_nt: TGTGCCAGTAGTCCCCGCCGACAGGTTACGAACACTGAAGCTTTCTTT
j_call: TRBJ2-5; clone_size: NA; d_call: NA; v_call: TRBV29-1; cdr3_aa: CSVEDFGGKKDKQETQYF; cdr3_nt: TGCAGCGTTGAAGATTTCGGTGGAAAAAAGGACAAACAAGAGACCCAGTACTTC
j_call: TRBJ2-2; clone_size: NA; d_call: NA; v_call: TRBV19; cdr3_aa: CASATGMELFF; cdr3_nt: TGTGCCAGTGCTACAGGAATGGAGCTGTTTTTT
j_call: TRBJ2-1; clone_size: NA; d_call: TRBD2; v_call: TRBV6-2/TRBV6-3; cdr3_aa: CASSYSRLAGGPHNEQFF; cdr3_nt: TGTGCCAGCAGTTACTCGAGGCTAGCGGGGGGGCCTCACAATGAGCAGTTCTTC
j_call: TRBJ2-1; clone_size: NA; d_call: NA; v_call: TRBV29-1; cdr3_aa: CSVEPAGRYNEQFF; cdr3_nt: TGCAGCGTTGAACCCGCCGGCAGGTACAATGAGCAGTTCTTC
j_call: TRBJ2-7; clone_size: NA; d_call: TRBD1; v_call: TRBV9; cdr3_aa: CASSVDGQGVDEQYF; cdr3_nt: TGTGCCAGCAGCGTAGACGGACAGGGTGTCGACGAGCAGTACTTC
j_call: TRBJ2-1; clone_size: NA; d_call: NA; v_call: TRBV18; cdr3_aa: CASSPGRGSYNEQFF; cdr3_nt: TGTGCCAGCTCACCAGGCAGGGGCTCCTACAATGAGCAGTTCTTC